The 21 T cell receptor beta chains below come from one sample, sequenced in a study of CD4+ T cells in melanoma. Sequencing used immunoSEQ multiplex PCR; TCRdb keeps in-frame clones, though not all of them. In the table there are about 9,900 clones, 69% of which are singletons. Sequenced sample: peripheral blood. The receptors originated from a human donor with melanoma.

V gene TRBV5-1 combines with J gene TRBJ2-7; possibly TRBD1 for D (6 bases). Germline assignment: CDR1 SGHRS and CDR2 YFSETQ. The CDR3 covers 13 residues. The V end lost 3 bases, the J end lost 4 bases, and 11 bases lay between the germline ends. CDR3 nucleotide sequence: TGCGCCAGCAGCTCGGCCCAGGGGTACGAGCAGTACTTC. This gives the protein CASSSAQGYEQYF.

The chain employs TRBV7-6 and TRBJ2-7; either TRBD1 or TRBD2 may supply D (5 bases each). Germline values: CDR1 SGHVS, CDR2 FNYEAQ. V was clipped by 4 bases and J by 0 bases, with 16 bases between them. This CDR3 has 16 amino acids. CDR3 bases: TGTGCCAGCAGCTCCCCCGGGACCGATAGCTCCTACGAGCAGTACTTC. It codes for CASSSPGTDSSYEQYF.

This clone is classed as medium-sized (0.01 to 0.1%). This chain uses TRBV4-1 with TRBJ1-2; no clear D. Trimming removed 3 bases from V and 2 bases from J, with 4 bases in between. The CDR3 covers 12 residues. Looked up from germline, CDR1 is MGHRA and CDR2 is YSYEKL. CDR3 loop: CASSQGNYGYTF. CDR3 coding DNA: TGCGCCAGCAGCCAGGGAAACTATGGCTACACCTTC.

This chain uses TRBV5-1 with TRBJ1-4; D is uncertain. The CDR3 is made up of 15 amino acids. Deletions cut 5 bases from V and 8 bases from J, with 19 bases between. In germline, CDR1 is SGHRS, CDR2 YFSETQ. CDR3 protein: CASRVATSPEEKLFF. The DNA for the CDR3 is TGCGCCAGCAGGGTCGCGACCAGTCCGGAAGAAAAACTGTTTTTT.

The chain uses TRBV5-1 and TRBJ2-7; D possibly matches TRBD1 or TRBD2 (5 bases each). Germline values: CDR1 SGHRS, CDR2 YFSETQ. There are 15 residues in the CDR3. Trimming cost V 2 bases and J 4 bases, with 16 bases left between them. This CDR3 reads CASSLQERGGYEQYF. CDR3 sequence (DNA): TGCGCCAGCAGCTTACAAGAGAGGGGCGGATACGAGCAGTACTTC.

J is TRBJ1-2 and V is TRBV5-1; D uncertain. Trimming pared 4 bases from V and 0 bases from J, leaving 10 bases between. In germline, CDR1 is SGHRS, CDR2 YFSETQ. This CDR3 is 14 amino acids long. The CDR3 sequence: CASSVPGTNYGYTF. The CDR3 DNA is TGCGCCAGCAGCGTACCCGGGACTAACTATGGCTACACCTTC.

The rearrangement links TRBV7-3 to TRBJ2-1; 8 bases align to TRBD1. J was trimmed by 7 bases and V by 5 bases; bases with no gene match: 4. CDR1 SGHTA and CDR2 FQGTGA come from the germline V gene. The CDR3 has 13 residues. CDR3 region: CASSLDRANEQFF. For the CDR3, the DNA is TGTGCCAGCAGCCTGGACAGGGCGAATGAGCAGTTCTTC.

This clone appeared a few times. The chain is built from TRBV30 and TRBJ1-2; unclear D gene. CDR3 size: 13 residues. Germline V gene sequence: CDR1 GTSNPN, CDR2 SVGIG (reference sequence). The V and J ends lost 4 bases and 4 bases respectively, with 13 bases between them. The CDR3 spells CAWNREALYGYTF. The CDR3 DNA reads TGTGCCTGGAATCGGGAGGCTCTCTATGGCTACACCTTC.

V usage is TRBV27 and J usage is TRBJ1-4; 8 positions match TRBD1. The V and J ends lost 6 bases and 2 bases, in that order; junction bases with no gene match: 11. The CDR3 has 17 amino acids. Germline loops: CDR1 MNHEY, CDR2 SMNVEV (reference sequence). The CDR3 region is CASSPRQGPSTNEKLFF. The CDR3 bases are TGTGCCAGCAGCCCTAGACAGGGGCCAAGTACTAATGAAAAACTGTTTTTT.

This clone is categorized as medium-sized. The CDR3 DNA follows: TGCGCCAGCAGCCACCAGGGACAAACGAACACCGGGGAGCTGTTTTTT. Translation gives CASSHQGQTNTGELFF. The chain joins TRBV4-1 to TRBJ2-2; possibly TRBD1 for D (6 bases). Germline CDR1 MGHRA, CDR2 YSYEKL. The CDR3 spans 16 residues. V was trimmed by 3 bases and J by 0 bases, leaving 11 bases between them.

The CDR3 spells CASSLGTGRNSPLHF. CDR3 nucleotides: TGTGCCAGCAGCTTGGGGACAGGGCGAAATTCACCCCTCCACTTT. J is TRBJ1-6 and V is TRBV7-9, with 9 nucleotides matching TRBD1. This CDR3 is built from 15 residues. Germline V gene lookup returns CDR1 SEHNR and CDR2 FQNEAQ (reference sequence). V gave up 3 bases and J gave up 7 bases; unmatched junction bases: 4.

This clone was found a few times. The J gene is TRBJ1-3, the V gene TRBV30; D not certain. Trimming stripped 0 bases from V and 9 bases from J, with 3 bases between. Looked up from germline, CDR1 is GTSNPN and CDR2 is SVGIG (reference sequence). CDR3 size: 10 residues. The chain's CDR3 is CAWSVGTIYF. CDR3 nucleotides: TGTGCCTGGAGTGTCGGCACCATATATTTT.

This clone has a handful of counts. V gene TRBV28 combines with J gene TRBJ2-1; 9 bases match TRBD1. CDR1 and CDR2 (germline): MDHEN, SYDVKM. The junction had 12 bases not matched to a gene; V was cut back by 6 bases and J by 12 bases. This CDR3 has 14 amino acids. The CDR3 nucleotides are TGTGCCAGCAGCCTACCCCAGGACAGGGGAGGGCAGTTCTTC. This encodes CASSLPQDRGGQFF. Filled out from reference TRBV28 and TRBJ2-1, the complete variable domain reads DVKVTQSSRYLVKRTGEKVFLECVQDMDHENMFWYRQDPGLGLRLIYFSYDVKMKEKGDIPEGYSVSREKKERFSLILESASTNQTSMYLCASSLPQDRGGQFFGPGTRLTVL.

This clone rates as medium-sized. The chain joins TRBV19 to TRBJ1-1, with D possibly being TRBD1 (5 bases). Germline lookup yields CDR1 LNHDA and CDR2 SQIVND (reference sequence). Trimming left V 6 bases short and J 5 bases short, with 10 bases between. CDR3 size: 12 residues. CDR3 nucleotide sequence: TGTGCCAGTAGCACCAGGGCAACTGAAGCTTTCTTT. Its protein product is CASSTRATEAFF. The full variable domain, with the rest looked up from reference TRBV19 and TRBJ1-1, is DGGITQSPKYLFRKEGQNVTLSCEQNLNHDAMYWYRQDPGQGLRLIYYSQIVNDFQKGDIAEGYSVSREKKESFPLTVTSAQKNPTAFYLCASSTRATEAFFGQGTRLTVV.

CDR3 residues: CASSPVATGAFLSDTQYF. The CDR3 DNA reads as TGCGCCAGCAGCCCGGTGGCAACGGGGGCCTTTCTATCAGATACGCAGTATTTT. V usage is TRBV4-1 and J usage is TRBJ2-3; either TRBD1 or TRBD2 may supply D (6 bases each). The length of the CDR3 is 18 residues. Germline CDR1 reads MGHRA; CDR2 reads YSYEKL. V dropped 4 bases and J dropped 4 bases, with 24 bases sitting between them.

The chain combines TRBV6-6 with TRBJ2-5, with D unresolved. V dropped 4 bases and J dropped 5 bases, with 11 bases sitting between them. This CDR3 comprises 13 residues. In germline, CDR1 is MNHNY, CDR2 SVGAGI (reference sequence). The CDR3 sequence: CASSLVPRETQYF. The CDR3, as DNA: TGTGCCAGCAGTTTAGTCCCTCGGGAGACCCAGTACTTC.

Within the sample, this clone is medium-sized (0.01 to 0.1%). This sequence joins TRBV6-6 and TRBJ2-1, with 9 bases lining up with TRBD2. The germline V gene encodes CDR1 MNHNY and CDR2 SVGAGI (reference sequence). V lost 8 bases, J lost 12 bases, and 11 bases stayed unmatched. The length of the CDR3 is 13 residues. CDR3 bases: TGTGCCAGCGCGGCTAGCGGGGATTTGGGGCAGTTCTTC. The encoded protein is CASAASGDLGQFF.

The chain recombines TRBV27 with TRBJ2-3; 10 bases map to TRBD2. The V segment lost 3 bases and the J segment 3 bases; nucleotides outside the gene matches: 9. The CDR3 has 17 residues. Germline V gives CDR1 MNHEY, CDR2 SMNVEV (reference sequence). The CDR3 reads CASSFGTSAFLTDTQYF. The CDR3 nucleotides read TGTGCCAGCAGTTTTGGGACTAGCGCGTTTTTAACAGATACGCAGTATTTT.

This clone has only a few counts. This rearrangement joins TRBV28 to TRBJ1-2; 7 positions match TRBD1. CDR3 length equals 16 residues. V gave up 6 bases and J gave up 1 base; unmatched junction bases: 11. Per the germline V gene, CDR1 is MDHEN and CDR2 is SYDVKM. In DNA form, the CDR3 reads TGTGCCAGCAGATATTACCGGGACAGATATAACTATGGCTACACCTTC. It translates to CASRYYRDRYNYGYTF.

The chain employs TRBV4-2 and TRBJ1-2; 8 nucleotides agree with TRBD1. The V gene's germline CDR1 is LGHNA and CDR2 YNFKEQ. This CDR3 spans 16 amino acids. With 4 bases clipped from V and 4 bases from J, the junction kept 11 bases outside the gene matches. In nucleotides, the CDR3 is TGTGCCAGCAGCCCTGGTAGGGACAGGTGGGGCTATGGCTACACCTTC. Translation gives CASSPGRDRWGYGYTF.

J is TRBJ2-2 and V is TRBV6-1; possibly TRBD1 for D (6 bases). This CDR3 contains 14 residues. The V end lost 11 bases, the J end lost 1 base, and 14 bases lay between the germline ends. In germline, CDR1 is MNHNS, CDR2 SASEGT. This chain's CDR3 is CAGNRVLNTGELFF. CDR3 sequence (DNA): TGTGCCGGCAACAGGGTCTTGAACACCGGGGAGCTGTTTTTT.